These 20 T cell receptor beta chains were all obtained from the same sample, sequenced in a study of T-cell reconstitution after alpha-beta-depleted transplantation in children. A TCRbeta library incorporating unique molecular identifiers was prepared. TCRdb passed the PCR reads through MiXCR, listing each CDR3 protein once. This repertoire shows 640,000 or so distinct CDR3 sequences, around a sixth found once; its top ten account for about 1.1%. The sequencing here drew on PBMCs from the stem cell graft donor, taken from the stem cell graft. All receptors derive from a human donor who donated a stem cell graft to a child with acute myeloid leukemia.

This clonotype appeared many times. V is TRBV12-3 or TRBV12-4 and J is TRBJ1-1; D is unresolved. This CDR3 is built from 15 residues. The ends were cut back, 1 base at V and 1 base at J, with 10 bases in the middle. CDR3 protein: CASSLGALTNTEAFF. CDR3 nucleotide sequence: TGTGCCAGCAGTTTAGGTGCCCTGACGAACACTGAAGCTTTCTTT.

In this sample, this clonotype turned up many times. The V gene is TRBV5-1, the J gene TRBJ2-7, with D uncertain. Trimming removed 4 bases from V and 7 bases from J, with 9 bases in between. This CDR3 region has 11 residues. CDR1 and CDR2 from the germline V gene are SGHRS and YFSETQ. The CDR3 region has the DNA TGCGCCAGCAGCCCTCCGCCAGAGCAGTACGTC. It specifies CASSPPPEQYV.

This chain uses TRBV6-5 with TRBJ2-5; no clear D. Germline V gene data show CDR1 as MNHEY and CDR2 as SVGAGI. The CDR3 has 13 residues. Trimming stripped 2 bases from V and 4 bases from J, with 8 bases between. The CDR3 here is CASSYEARETQYF. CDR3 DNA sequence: TGTGCCAGCAGTTACGAGGCCCGAGAGACCCAGTACTTC.

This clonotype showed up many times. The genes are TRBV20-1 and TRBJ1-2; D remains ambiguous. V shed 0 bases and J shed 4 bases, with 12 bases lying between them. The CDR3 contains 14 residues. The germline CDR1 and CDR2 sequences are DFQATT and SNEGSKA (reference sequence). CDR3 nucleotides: TGCAGTGCTAGAGATCCAGCCAACCCCTATGGCTACACCTTC. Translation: CSARDPANPYGYTF.

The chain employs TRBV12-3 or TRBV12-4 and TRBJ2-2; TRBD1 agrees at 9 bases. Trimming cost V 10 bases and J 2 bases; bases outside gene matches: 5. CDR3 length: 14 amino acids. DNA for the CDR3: TGTGCCACCGGGACAGGGTACAACACCGGGGAGCTGTTTTTT. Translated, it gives CATGTGYNTGELFF.

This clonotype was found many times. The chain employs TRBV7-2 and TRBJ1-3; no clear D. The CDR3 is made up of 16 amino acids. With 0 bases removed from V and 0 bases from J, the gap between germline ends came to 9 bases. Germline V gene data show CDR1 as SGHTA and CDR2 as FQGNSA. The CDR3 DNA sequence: TGTGCCAGCAGCTTAGCGAGCAGTCACTCTGGAAACACCATATATTTT. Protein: CASSLASSHSGNTIYF.

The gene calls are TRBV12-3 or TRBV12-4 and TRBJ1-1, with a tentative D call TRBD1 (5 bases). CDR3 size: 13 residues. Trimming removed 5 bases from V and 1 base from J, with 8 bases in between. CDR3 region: CASSRDWNTEAFF. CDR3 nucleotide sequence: TGTGCCAGCAGTCGGGACTGGAACACTGAAGCTTTCTTT.

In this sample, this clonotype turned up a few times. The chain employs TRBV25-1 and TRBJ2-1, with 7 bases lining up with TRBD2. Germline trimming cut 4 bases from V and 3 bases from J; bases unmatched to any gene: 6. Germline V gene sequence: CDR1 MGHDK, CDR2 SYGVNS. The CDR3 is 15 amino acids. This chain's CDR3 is CASSGISGFYNEQFF. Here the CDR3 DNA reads TGTGCCAGCAGTGGGATTAGCGGGTTCTACAATGAGCAGTTCTTC.

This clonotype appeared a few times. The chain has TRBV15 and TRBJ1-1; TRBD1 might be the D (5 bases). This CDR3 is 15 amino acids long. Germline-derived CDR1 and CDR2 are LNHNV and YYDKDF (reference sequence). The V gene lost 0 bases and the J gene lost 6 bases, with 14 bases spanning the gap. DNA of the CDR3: TGTGCCACCAGCAGAGATCTGGAGGGGTATGCTGAAGCTTTCTTT. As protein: CATSRDLEGYAEAFF.

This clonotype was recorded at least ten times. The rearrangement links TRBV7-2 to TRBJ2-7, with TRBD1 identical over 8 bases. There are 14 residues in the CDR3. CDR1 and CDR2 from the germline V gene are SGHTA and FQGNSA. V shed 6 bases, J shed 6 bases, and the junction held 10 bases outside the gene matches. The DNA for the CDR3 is TGTGCCAGCAGTTTGGGGACAGGCCTACTCGAGCAGTACGTC. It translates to CASSLGTGLLEQYV.

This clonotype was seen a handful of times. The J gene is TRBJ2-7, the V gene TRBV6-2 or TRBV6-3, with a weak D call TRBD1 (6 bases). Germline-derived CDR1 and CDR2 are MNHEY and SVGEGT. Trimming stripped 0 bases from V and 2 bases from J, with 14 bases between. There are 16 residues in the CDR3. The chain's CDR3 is CASSYSITGRTYEQYV. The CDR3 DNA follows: TGTGCCAGCAGTTACTCGATAACAGGGAGAACCTACGAGCAGTACGTC.

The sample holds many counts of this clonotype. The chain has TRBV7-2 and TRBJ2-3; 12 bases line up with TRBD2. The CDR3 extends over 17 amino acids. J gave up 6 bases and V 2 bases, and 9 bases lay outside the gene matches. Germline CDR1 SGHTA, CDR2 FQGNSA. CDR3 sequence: CASSLRLAGGMYDTQYF. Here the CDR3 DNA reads TGTGCCAGCAGCTTAAGGCTAGCGGGGGGGATGTACGATACGCAGTATTTT.

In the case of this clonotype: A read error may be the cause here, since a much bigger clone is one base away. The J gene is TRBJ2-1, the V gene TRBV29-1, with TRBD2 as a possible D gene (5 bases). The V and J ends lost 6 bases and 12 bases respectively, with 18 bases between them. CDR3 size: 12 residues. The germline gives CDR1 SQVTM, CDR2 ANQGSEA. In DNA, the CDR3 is TGCAGCGTCGTTCCAGCGGAAGCTTGGCAGTTCTTC. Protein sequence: CSVVPAEAWQFF.

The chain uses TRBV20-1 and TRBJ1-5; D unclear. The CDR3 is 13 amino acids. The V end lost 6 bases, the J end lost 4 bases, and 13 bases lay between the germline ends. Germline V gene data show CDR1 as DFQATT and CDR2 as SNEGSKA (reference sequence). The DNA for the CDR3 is TGCAGTGCCGAGTCCAGGAGTAATCAGCCCCAGCATTTT. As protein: CSAESRSNQPQHF.

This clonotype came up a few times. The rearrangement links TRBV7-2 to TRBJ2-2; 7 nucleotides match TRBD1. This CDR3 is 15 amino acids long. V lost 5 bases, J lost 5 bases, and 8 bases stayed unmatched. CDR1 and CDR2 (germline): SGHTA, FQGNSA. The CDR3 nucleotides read TGTGCCAGCAGCCCGGCTTTACAGGGGACCGGGGAGCTGTTTTTT. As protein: CASSPALQGTGELFF.

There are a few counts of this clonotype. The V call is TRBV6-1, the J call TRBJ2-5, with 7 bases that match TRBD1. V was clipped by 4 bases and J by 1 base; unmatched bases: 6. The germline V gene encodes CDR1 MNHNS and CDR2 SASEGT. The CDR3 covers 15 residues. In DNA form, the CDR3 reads TGTGCCAGCAGTGTCCTGACAGGGTTCCAAGAGACCCAGTACTTC. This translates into CASSVLTGFQETQYF.

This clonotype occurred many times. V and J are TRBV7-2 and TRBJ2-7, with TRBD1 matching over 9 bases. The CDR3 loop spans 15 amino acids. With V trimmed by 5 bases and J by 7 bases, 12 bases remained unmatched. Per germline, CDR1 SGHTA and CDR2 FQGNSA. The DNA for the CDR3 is TGTGCCAGCAGCATCGCCGGGACAGGGAATGAGGAGCAGTACTTC. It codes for CASSIAGTGNEEQYF.

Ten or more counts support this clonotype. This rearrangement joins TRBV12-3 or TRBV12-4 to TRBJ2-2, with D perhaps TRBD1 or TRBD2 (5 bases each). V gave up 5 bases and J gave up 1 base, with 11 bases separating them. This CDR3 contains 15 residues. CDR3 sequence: CASSRDGKNTGELFF. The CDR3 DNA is TGTGCCAGCAGTCGGGACGGCAAGAACACCGGGGAGCTGTTTTTT.

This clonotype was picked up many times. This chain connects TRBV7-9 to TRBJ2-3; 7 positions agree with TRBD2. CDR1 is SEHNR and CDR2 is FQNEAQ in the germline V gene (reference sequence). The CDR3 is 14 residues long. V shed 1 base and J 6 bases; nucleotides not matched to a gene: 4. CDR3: CASSLGLAGDTQYF. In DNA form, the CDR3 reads TGTGCCAGCAGCTTAGGACTAGCAGGGGATACGCAGTATTTT.

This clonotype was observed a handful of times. CDR3 sequence (DNA): TGCAGTGCGCTAAGACGGGAGACCCAGTACTTC. This codes for CSALRRETQYF. The chain joins TRBV20-1 to TRBJ2-5; unclear D gene. V was cut by 6 bases and J by 5 bases, with 10 bases left in between. This CDR3 has 11 residues. CDR1 and CDR2 from the germline V gene are DFQATT and SNEGSKA (reference sequence).